This T cell receptor beta chain was identified during a study of T cell responses to AZD1222 COVID-19 vaccine. Findings of the study overall: Nearly half of spike-specific TCRs reportedly go after variant regions that carry no mutations. Donor demographics were predominantly white British with a female majority; clonal diversity may be underestimated.

Only in-frame clones appear in the TCRdb table, and some are missing; sequencing was by immunoSEQ multiplex PCR. The repertoire holds approximately 150,000 clones, with 80% to 95% as singletons. Germline V CDR1 and CDR2: SEHNR, FQNEAQ (reference sequence). With 3 bases removed from V and 5 bases from J, the gap between germline ends came to 10 bases. The CDR3 has 13 amino acids. Concerning this clone: Its target is not known.

The chain uses TRBV7-9 and TRBJ1-2; a weak D match, TRBD1 (5 bases). The input for sequencing was peripheral blood, taken on day 0 of AZD1222 vaccination. This sequence was found in an adult in good health. The chain's CDR3 is CASSFRGGYGYTF. The CDR3 DNA follows: TGTGCCAGCAGCTTTAGGGGCGGTTATGGCTACACCTTC.